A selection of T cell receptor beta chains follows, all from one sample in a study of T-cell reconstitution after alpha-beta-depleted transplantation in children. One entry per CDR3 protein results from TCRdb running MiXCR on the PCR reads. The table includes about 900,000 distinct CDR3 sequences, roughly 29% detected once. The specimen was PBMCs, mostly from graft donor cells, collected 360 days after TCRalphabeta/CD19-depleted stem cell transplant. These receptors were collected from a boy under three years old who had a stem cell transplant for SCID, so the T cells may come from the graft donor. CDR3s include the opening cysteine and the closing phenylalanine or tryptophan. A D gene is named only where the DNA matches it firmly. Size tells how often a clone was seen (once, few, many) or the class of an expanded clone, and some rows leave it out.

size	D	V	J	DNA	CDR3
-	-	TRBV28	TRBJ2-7	TGTGCCAGCACCTCTACGGGGGTCACCTACGAGCAGTACTTC	CASTSTGVTYEQYF
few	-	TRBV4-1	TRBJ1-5	TGCGCCAGCAGCCAAGATCCCGGGACGCCCCAGCATTTT	CASSQDPGTPQHF
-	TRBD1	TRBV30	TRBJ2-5	TGTGCCTGGAGGGATGACAGGGCTTGGGGGACCCAGTACTTC	CAWRDDRAWGTQYF
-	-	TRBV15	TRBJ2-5	TGTGCCACCAGCAGAGGTCTTAGGGAGACCCAGTACTTC	CATSRGLRETQYF
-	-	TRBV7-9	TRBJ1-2	TGTGCCAGCAGTCTGGACTCTTACGGGGGCTATGGCTACACCTTC	CASSLDSYGGYGYTF
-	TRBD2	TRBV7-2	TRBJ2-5	TGTGCCAGCAGCCCCAGAGCGGGGGGGCGGGAGACCCAGTACTTC	CASSPRAGGRETQYF
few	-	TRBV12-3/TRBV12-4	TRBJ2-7	TGTGCCAGCACCTCGGTTATGTACGAGCAGTACTTC	CASTSVMYEQYF
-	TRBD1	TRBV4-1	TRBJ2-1	TGCGCCAGCTCGAAGGTGGACAGGGCCTACGCCAATGAGCAGTTCTTC	CASSKVDRAYANEQFF
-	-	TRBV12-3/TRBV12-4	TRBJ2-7	TGTGCCAGCAGTCGAGGGACTGTCTCTGGGCAGTACTTC	CASSRGTVSGQYF
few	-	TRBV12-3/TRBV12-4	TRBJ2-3	TGTGCCAGCAGTTTTCATTGGACCCAGGGGAACACAGATACGCAGTATTTT	CASSFHWTQGNTDTQYF
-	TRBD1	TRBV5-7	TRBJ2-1	TGTGCCAGCAGCTACCCGGGGACAGTGAGTTACAATGAGCAGTTCTTC	CASSYPGTVSYNEQFF
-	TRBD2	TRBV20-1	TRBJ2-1	TGCAGTGCTAGATGGCCTAGCGGGGCACCTCATGAGCAGTTCTTC	CSARWPSGAPHEQFF
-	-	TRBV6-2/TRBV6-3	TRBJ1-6	TGTGCCAGCAGACCACACCGGGCGGTAAATTCACCCCTCCACTTT	CASRPHRAVNSPLHF
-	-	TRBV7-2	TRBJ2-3	TGTGCCAGCAGCTTTTATCCGGGACTGAGCACAGATACGCAGTATTTT	CASSFYPGLSTDTQYF
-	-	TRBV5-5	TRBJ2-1	TGTGCCAGCAGCTTGTGGGCCCCCAAGAATGAGCAGTTCTTC	CASSLWAPKNEQFF
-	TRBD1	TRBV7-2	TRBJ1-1	TGTGCCAGCAGCTTAGAGTTGGGACAGGGTAAGACTGAAGCTTTCTTT	CASSLELGQGKTEAFF
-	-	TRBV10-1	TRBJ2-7	TGCGCCAGCAGTGAGCGGTGGCTGAGTGAGCAGTACTTC	CASSERWLSEQYF
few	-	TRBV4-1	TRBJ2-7	TGCGCCAGCAGCCAAGACAGGTTTCGCGTCGACGAGCAGTACTTC	CASSQDRFRVDEQYF
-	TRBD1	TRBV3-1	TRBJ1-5	TGTGCCAGCAGCCCGGGACAGGGAGGGGGTATTGGTAGGAGCAATCAGCCCCAGCATTTT	CASSPGQGGGIGRSNQPQHF
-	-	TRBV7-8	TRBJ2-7	TGTGCCAGCAGCTTAGGGGGGGCAGGGTACTACGAGCAGTACTTC	CASSLGGAGYYEQYF
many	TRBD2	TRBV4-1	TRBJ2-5	TGCGCCAGCAGCCAAGATAGCGGGGGAGGATGGCAAGAGACCCAGTACTTC	CASSQDSGGGWQETQYF
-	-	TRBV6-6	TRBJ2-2	TGTGCCAGCAGTTACGCGAGCGGGGAGCTGTTTTTT	CASSYASGELFF
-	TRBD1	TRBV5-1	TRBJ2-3	TGCGCCAGCAGCTTGCTAACAGGGGGCGGGACAGATACGCAGTATTTT	CASSLLTGGGTDTQYF
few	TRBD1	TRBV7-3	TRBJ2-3	TGTGCCAGCAGCTTAACGGTACAGGGGGATACGCAGTATTTT	CASSLTVQGDTQYF
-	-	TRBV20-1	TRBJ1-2	TGCAGTGCTCCTACACCTAACTATGGCTACACCTTC	CSAPTPNYGYTF
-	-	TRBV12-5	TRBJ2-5	TGTGCTAGTGGTTTGAGCGGGACACCGCAAGAGACCCAGTACTTC	CASGLSGTPQETQYF
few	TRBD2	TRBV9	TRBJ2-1	TGTGCCAGCAGCTCGACTAGCCCCTACAATGAGCAGTTCTTC	CASSSTSPYNEQFF
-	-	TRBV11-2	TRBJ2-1	TGTGCCAGCAGCCCAGGGGCAGGGTTAGTCACCCATGAGCAGTTCTTC	CASSPGAGLVTHEQFF
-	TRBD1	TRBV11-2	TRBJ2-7	TGTGCCAGCAGCGATCCCGGGACAGGGGGCGAAGACGAGCAGTACTTC	CASSDPGTGGEDEQYF
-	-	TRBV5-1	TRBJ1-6	TGCGCCAGCAGCCCCGGGCCCAGCGGTAATTCACCCCTCCACTTT	CASSPGPSGNSPLHF
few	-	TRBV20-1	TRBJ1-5	TGCAGTGCTAGAAGGGACGGTAGCAATCAGCCCCAGCATTTT	CSARRDGSNQPQHF
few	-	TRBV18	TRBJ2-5	TGTGCCAGCTCACCACAGGGATCTGGAGAGACCCAGTACTTC	CASSPQGSGETQYF
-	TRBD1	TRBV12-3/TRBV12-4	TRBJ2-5	TGTGCCAGCAGGCGGGACAGGGGGGCGTACCAAGAGACCCAGTACTTC	CASRRDRGAYQETQYF
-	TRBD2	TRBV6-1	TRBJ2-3	TGTGCCAGCAGTCCCTCACCAGCGGGGGGTACAGATACGCAGTATTTT	CASSPSPAGGTDTQYF
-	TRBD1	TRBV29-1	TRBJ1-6	TGCAGCGGCCAGACAGGGCCAAACTCACCCCTCCACTTT	CSGQTGPNSPLHF
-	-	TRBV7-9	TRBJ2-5	TGTGCCAGCAGCTTATTGGCCGCGGGGACCCAGTACTTC	CASSLLAAGTQYF
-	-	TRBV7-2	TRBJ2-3	TGTGCCAGCAGCCGAGGGGGTAGCGGCGCAGATACGCAGTATTTT	CASSRGGSGADTQYF
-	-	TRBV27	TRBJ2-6	TGTGCCAGCAGTTATGGGAGTTCCCGGGCCAACGTCCTGACTTTC	CASSYGSSRANVLTF
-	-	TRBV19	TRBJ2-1	TGTGCCAGTAGTCTCCGGGACATGGGTCGCAATGAGCAGTTCTTC	CASSLRDMGRNEQFF
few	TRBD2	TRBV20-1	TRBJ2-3	TGCAGTGCTAGAGATGGGGAGCGGGGGGCAGATACGCAGTATTTT	CSARDGERGADTQYF
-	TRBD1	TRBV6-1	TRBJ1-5	TGTGCCAGCAGTCTGGGACAGGGGGCTGCTCAGCCCCAGCATTTT	CASSLGQGAAQPQHF
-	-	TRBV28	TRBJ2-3	TGTGCCAGCATCGAAAGGGGAGCAGATACGCAGTATTTT	CASIERGADTQYF
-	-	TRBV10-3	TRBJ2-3	TGTGCCATCAGCCCGGGGAAGGGCACAGATACGCAGTATTTT	CAISPGKGTDTQYF
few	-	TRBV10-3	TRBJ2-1	TGTGCCATCAGTGGAGGGAGGCTAGGGCACGAGAGCTCCTACAATGAGCAGTTCTTC	CAISGGRLGHESSYNEQFF
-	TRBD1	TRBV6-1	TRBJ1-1	TGTGCCATTCGACAGGGAAGGTTGTTGAACACTGAAGCTTTCTTT	CAIRQGRLLNTEAFF
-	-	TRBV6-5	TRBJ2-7	TGTGCCAGCAGCCCCCATAACTACGAGCAGTACTTC	CASSPHNYEQYF
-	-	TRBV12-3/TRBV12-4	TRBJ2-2	TGTGCCAGCAGTCCGGGACAACCCGGGGAGCTGTTTTTT	CASSPGQPGELFF
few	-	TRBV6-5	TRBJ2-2	TGTGCCAGCAGTTACTCCAAAGGGAACGGGGAGCTGTTTTTT	CASSYSKGNGELFF
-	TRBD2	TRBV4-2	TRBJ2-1	TGTGCCAGCAGCCCCGTCTATCTAGCGGGGTCCGGAAGCTCCTACAATGAGCAGTTCTTC	CASSPVYLAGSGSSYNEQFF
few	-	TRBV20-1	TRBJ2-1	TGCAGTGCTAAAGAGGCAGGTTACAATGAGCAGTTCTTC	CSAKEAGYNEQFF
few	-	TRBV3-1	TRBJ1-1	TGTGCCAGCAGCCAAGATTGGCGGGGGGAATGGGGAACGGGCACTGAAGCTTTCTTT	CASSQDWRGEWGTGTEAFF
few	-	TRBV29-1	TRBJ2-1	TGCAGCGTTGAAAAGTGGCAGAAAAATGAGCAGTTCTTC	CSVEKWQKNEQFF
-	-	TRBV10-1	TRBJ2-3	TGCGCCAGCAGTGAGAGTATGACAGATACGCAGTATTTT	CASSESMTDTQYF
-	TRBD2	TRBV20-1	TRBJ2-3	TGCAGTGCTAGGCGGGGGTGGGCAGATACGCAGTATTTT	CSARRGWADTQYF
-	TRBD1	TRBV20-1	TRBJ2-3	TGCAGTGCTAGAGGCCCCGGGACAGGGGTCGCAGATACGCAGTATTTT	CSARGPGTGVADTQYF
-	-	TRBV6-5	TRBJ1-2	TGTGCCAGCAGTTACTTTCTGGGCCCGTCCTTCGATGGCTACACCTTC	CASSYFLGPSFDGYTF